Shown below are 21 T cell receptor beta chains from a single sample sequenced in a study of cytomegalovirus exposure and HLA in healthy donors. With 60 Vbeta and 13 Jbeta primers, the PCR was carried out. Assay used: immunoSEQ multiplex PCR; TCRdb lists only in-frame clones, some missing. Of approximately 140,000 clones detected, around 84% appear once; the ten largest clones hold about 2.5%. Sequenced input: PBMCs. The receptors stem from a man in his fifties in good health and CMV-seronegative.

This sequence joins TRBV29-1 and TRBJ1-1, with no clear D. CDR1 and CDR2 from the germline V gene are SQVTM and ANQGSEA. V was trimmed by 5 bases and J by 4 bases, leaving 14 bases between them. The CDR3 is 13 residues long. DNA for the CDR3: TGCAGCGTTCGGTTGATGGGCAGCACTGAAGCTTTCTTT. It translates to CSVRLMGSTEAFF.

The CDR3 loop is CASSPQGSNQPQHF. The CDR3 DNA is TGTGCCAGCAGTCCACAGGGTAGCAATCAGCCCCAGCATTTT. The chain links TRBV2 to TRBJ1-5; tentatively, D is TRBD1 (6 bases). Germline lookup yields CDR1 SNHLY and CDR2 FYNNEI. CDR3 size: 14 residues. The germline V and J ends were trimmed by 5 bases and 0 bases, with 8 bases remaining between them.

The CDR3 DNA reads TGTGCCAGCAGTTTTCAACAGGGTTCGGGTCAGCCCCAGCATTTT. Its protein is CASSFQQGSGQPQHF. V is TRBV27 and J is TRBJ1-5; a weak D match, TRBD1 (6 bases). Germline-derived CDR1 and CDR2 are MNHEY and SMNVEV (reference sequence). This CDR3 is built from 15 residues. The V gene lost 3 bases and the J gene lost 6 bases, with 15 bases spanning the gap.

The chain joins TRBV30 to TRBJ1-5; D call uncertain. CDR3 length: 13 amino acids. Trimming removed 1 base from V and 1 base from J, with 5 bases in between. The germline gives CDR1 GTSNPN, CDR2 SVGIG (reference sequence). CDR3 sequence: CAWSGGSNQPQHF. The CDR3 DNA sequence: TGTGCCTGGAGTGGAGGCAGCAATCAGCCCCAGCATTTT.

The gene calls are TRBV2 and TRBJ1-2, with unresolved D. CDR1 and CDR2 (germline): SNHLY, FYNNEI. Deletions cut 7 bases from V and 2 bases from J, with 14 bases between. The CDR3 consists of 14 residues. CDR3 DNA: TGTGCCAGCACTAACCCGTTAATAAACTATGGCTACACCTTC. This codes for CASTNPLINYGYTF.

The V call is TRBV6-5, the J call TRBJ2-3; tentative D call: TRBD1 (5 bases). Trimming cost V 0 bases and J 0 bases, with 10 bases left between them. Germline V gene lookup returns CDR1 MNHEY and CDR2 SVGAGI. CDR3 length: 16 amino acids. CDR3 nucleotide sequence: TGTGCCAGCAGTTACTCGCCCGGACAAAGCACAGATACGCAGTATTTT. It is translated as CASSYSPGQSTDTQYF.

This chain connects TRBV19 to TRBJ1-1, with D possibly matching TRBD1 (5 bases). Germline loops: CDR1 LNHDA, CDR2 SQIVND (reference sequence). The V and J ends lost 6 bases and 3 bases respectively, with 14 bases between them. The CDR3 totals 14 residues. This chain's CDR3 is CASRGRVTYTEAFF. CDR3 DNA: TGTGCCAGTAGGGGGCGAGTAACTTACACTGAAGCTTTCTTT. Full variable domain (missing parts from reference TRBV19 and TRBJ1-1): DGGITQSPKYLFRKEGQNVTLSCEQNLNHDAMYWYRQDPGQGLRLIYYSQIVNDFQKGDIAEGYSVSREKKESFPLTVTSAQKNPTAFYLCASRGRVTYTEAFFGQGTRLTVV.

DNA for the CDR3: TGTGCCATCAGTGAAGGACGGGGTAATGAAAAACTGTTTTTT. It codes for CAISEGRGNEKLFF. The chain recombines TRBV10-3 with TRBJ1-4; D not certain. The germline CDR1 and CDR2 sequences are ENHRY and SYGVKD. The length of the CDR3 is 14 residues. The V end lost 3 bases, the J end lost 4 bases, and 9 bases lay between the germline ends.

The chain employs TRBV19 and TRBJ2-3; the D gene is possibly TRBD2 (6 bases). CDR1 and CDR2 (germline): LNHDA, SQIVND (reference sequence). Trimming took off 6 bases at V and 0 bases at J, with 13 bases between the two ends. The CDR3 contains 15 residues. For the CDR3, the DNA is TGTGCCAGTAGGGTGGCGGCGGGGAGCACAGATACGCAGTATTTT. This gives the protein CASRVAAGSTDTQYF.

A few counts support this clone. The V gene is TRBV4-1, the J gene TRBJ2-1; TRBD2 might be the D (6 bases). Germline CDR1 reads MGHRA; CDR2 reads YSYEKL. The CDR3 is made up of 16 amino acids. V dropped 0 bases and J dropped 7 bases, with 16 bases sitting between them. The CDR3 loop is CASSQDYGGDGNEQFF. DNA of the CDR3: TGCGCCAGCAGCCAAGATTACGGCGGGGATGGAAATGAGCAGTTCTTC.

This chain connects TRBV10-3 to TRBJ2-2; the match to TRBD1 covers 7 bases. The CDR3 covers 13 residues. Germline V CDR1 and CDR2: ENHRY, SYGVKD. The junction had 3 bases not matched to a gene; V was cut back by 10 bases and J by 1 base. This CDR3 is CATGQENTGELFF. Written as DNA, the CDR3 is TGTGCCACCGGACAGGAGAACACCGGGGAGCTGTTTTTT.

This clone came up a few times. The CDR3 loop is CASSDIRGVQETQYF. The CDR3 nucleotides read TGTGCCAGCAGTGATATCCGGGGTGTCCAAGAGACCCAGTACTTC. This chain links TRBV2 with TRBJ2-5, with D perhaps TRBD2 (5 bases). The CDR3 spans 15 residues. The germline CDR1 and CDR2 sequences are SNHLY and FYNNEI. V lost 3 bases and J 1 base, leaving 12 bases between the germline ends.

V is TRBV7-9 and J is TRBJ2-3; a weak D match, TRBD1 (5 bases). This CDR3 region has 14 residues. In germline, CDR1 is SEHNR, CDR2 FQNEAQ (reference sequence). The ends were cut back, 1 base at V and 5 bases at J, with 10 bases in the middle. In nucleotides, the CDR3 is TGTGCCAGCAGCTTAGGCAGGGCTGTAGATACGCAGTATTTT. The encoded protein is CASSLGRAVDTQYF.

The rearrangement joins TRBV4-1 to TRBJ2-1; no definite D call. There are 14 residues in the CDR3. Deletions cut 0 bases from V and 8 bases from J, with 11 bases between. Germline CDR1 MGHRA, CDR2 YSYEKL. The CDR3 is CASSQDGDLDEQFF. The DNA of the CDR3 is TGCGCCAGCAGCCAAGATGGAGACTTGGATGAGCAGTTCTTC.

The CDR3 loop reads CASSPWGTNEKLFF. The CDR3 DNA follows: TGTGCCAGCTCACCTTGGGGCACTAATGAAAAACTGTTTTTT. The chain is built from TRBV18 and TRBJ1-4, with D tentatively TRBD1 (5 bases). The V gene lost 3 bases and the J gene lost 2 bases, with 7 bases spanning the gap. The CDR3 is made up of 14 amino acids. From germline, CDR1 is KGHSH and CDR2 LQKENI.

CDR3 sequence reads: CASSPRSAPVINEQFF. DNA of the CDR3: TGTGCCAGCAGCCCCCGTAGCGCACCGGTGATCAATGAGCAGTTCTTC. The chain joins TRBV9 to TRBJ2-1; weak D call: TRBD2 (5 bases). V shed 4 bases and J shed 6 bases, with 20 bases lying between them. This CDR3 is built from 16 residues. Per germline, CDR1 SGDLS and CDR2 YYNGEE.

J is TRBJ2-7 and V is TRBV14; 7 bases agree with TRBD2. V lost 6 bases, J lost 3 bases, and 8 bases stayed unmatched. In germline, CDR1 is SGHDN, CDR2 FVKESK. This CDR3 is 14 amino acids long. As DNA, the CDR3 is TGTGCCAGCAGGCCCGCGGGGGATCGCTACGAGCAGTACTTC. Protein sequence: CASRPAGDRYEQYF.

This sequence joins TRBV7-4 and TRBJ2-4, with 8 bases aligning to TRBD2. This CDR3 is built from 20 residues. Germline V gene lookup returns CDR1 SGHVT and CDR2 SQSDAQ. CDR3 nucleotide sequence: TGTGCAGGGAGGGCGGGGGGCCTTTTGACCCACCCCCCATTCAAAAACATTCAGTACTTC. Protein sequence: CAGRAGGLLTHPPFKNIQYF.

The J gene is TRBJ1-3, the V gene TRBV10-3; 7 bases line up with TRBD1. Germline V lookup: CDR1 ENHRY, CDR2 SYGVKD. J lost 3 bases, V lost 0 bases, and 2 bases had no gene match. CDR3 size: 15 residues. The CDR3 sequence: CAISESRQGGNTIYF. The CDR3 DNA follows: TGTGCCATCAGTGAGTCGAGACAGGGTGGAAACACCATATATTTT.

The rearrangement links TRBV7-7 to TRBJ1-2; possible D gene TRBD1, 5 bases. Per germline, CDR1 SSHAT and CDR2 FNYEAQ (reference sequence). The CDR3 extends over 12 amino acids. CDR3 sequence (DNA): TGTGCAGAGACAGAGAGCCTCTATGGCTACACCTTC. This codes for CAETESLYGYTF. Supplemented by reference TRBV7-7 and TRBJ1-2, the full variable domain reads GAGVSQSPRYKVTKRGQDVTLRCDPISSHATLYWYQQALGQGPEFLTYFNYEAQPDKSGLPSDRFSAERPEGSISTLTIQRTEQRDSAMYRCAETESLYGYTFGSGTRLTVV.

The chain recombines TRBV27 with TRBJ2-7; D not resolved. The germline V gene has CDR1 MNHEY and CDR2 SMNVEV (reference sequence). V was pared by 6 bases and J by 7 bases, with 16 bases between. This CDR3 has 13 amino acids. CDR3 sequence: CASRGRLSIEQYF. The CDR3 bases are TGTGCCAGCAGAGGCAGGCTGTCTATAGAGCAGTACTTC.